This T cell receptor (beta chain) is from a study of blood T cell repertoires in COVID-19. Study at large: Italy, Spain and the United States were the sources of the convalescent and acute COVID-19 samples. From T cells, B-cell-depleted T cells, or PBMCs came the material, which was cDNA or gDNA.

Germline-derived CDR1 and CDR2 are MNHEY and SVGEGT. V lost 2 bases and J lost 2, with 7 bases in between. This CDR3 is 13 amino acids long. Original processing notes: Amplification with reference gene primers provided the estimates of nucleated cell counts. Here immunoSEQ multiplex PCR was the method, and the copy in TCRdb shows in-frame clones only, minus some. That table supplies the V and J calls and clone size; D and trimming were determined from the DNA. Here the sample spans tens of thousands of clones, around nine tenths being singletons. The TCR originated in a human donor with active COVID-19. The donor label of this sample is uncertain. Sequences were obtained from peripheral blood. The genes are TRBV6-2 or TRBV6-3 and TRBJ2-7; perhaps TRBD2 as D (5 bases). CDR3 in amino acids: CASSYPGTYEQYF. The CDR3 region has the DNA TGTGCCAGCAGTTACCCGGGGACCTACGAGCAGTACTTC.